This T cell receptor beta chain comes out of a study of radiotherapy plus CTLA-4 blockade in lung cancer. Whole-study context: With roughly 30% of patients having disease control, objective responses were seen in about 17%.

The germline gives CDR1 SGHDN, CDR2 FVKESK. The CDR3 spans 14 residues. The ends were cut back, 4 bases at V and 5 bases at J, with 14 bases in the middle. Notes on the study in general: In blood, TCR clones derived from the tumor expanded after radiotherapy plus ipilimumab.

Repertoires were generated with immunoSEQ multiplex PCR, while TCRdb's copy carries only in-frame clones and drops some. The sample has about 15,000 clones; 55% to 75% are singletons. This clone is medium-sized by share. Its antigen is not known. The V gene is TRBV14, the J gene TRBJ1-1; no definite D call. The specimen comprised peripheral blood, sampled from a patient treated with radiotherapy plus ipilimumab. The receptor was isolated from a human donor with non-small cell lung cancer whose response to radiotherapy plus ipilimumab could not be evaluated. CDR3 DNA: TGTGCCAGCAGCCCGACATATGGGTGGACTGAAGCTTTCTTT. It yields the protein CASSPTYGWTEAFF.